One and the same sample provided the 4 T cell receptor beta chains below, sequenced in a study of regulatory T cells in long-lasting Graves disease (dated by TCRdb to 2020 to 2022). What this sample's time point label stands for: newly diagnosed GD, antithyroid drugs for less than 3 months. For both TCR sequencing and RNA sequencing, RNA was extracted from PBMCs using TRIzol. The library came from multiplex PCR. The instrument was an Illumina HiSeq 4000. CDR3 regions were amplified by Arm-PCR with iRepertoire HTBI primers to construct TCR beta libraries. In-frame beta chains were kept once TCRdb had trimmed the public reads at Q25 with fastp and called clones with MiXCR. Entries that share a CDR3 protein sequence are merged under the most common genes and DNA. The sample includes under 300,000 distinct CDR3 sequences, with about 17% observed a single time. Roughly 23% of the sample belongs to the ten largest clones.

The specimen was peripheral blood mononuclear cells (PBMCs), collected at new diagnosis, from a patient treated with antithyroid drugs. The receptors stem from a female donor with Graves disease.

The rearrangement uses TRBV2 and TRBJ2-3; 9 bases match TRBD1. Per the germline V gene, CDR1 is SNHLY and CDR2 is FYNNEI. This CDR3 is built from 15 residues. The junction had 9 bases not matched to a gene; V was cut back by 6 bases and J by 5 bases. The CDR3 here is CASRLQGAKQDTQYF. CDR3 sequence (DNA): TGTGCCAGCAGATTACAGGGGGCAAAACAAGATACGCAGTATTTT.

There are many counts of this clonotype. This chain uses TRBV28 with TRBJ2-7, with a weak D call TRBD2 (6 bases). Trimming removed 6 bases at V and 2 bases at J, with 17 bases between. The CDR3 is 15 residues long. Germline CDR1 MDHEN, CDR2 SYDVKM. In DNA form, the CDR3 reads TGTGCCAGCAGCCTCTTCGGTGGAGGGCCCTACGAGCAGTACTTC. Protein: CASSLFGGGPYEQYF.

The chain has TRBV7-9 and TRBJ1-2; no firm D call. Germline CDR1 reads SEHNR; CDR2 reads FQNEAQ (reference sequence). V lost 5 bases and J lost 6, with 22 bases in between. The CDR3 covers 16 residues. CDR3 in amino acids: CASSPLRLFVADGYTF. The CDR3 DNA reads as TGTGCCAGCAGCCCCCTTCGTCTCTTCGTCGCGGATGGCTACACCTTC.

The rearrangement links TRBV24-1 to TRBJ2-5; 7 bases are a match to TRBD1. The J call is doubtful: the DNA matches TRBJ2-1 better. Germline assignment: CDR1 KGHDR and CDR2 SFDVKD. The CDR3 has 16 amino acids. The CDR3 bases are TGTGCCACCAGTGATTTGGAGACAGGGATTTACAATGAGCAGTTCTTC. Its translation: CATSDLETGIYNEQFF.